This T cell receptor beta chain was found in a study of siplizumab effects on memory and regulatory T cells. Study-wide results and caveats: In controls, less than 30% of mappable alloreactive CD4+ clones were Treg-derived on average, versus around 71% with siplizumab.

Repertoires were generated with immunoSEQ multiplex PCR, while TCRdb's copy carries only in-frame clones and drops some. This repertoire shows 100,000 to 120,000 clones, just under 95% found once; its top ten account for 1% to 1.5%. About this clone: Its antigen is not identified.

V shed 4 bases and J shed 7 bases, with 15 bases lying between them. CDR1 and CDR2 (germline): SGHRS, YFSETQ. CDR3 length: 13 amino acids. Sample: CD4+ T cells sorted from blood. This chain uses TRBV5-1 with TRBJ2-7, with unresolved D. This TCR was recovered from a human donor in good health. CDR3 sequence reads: CASSADGPREQYF. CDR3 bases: TGCGCCAGCAGCGCGGACGGACCTCGGGAGCAGTACTTC.